Presented here are 5 T cell receptor beta chains from one specimen sequenced in a study of T cell repertoires in cytomegalovirus infection. MiXCR, applied by TCRdb to the reads, yields one record per CDR3 protein. The sample records roughly 130,000 distinct CDR3 sequences, 7% to 9.5% being singletons. Sequenced input: PBMCs. The source is a human donor in good health (CMV status not recorded). Some clones in this sample may be carry-over from other donors' samples.

The chain recombines TRBV20-1 with TRBJ2-5; weak D call: TRBD1 (6 bases). Germline V gene lookup returns CDR1 DFQATT and CDR2 SNEGSKA (reference sequence). V was cut by 4 bases and J by 7 bases, with 16 bases left in between. The CDR3 is made up of 13 amino acids. Here the CDR3 DNA reads TGCAGTGCTACTGTAGTAGGGGGAAGGACCCAGTACTTC. This sequence encodes CSATVVGGRTQYF.

There are many counts of this clonotype. The chain joins TRBV4-1 to TRBJ2-2, with 8 bases lining up with TRBD2. The CDR3 has 20 amino acids. Germline CDR1 is MGHRA and CDR2 is YSYEKL. V dropped 0 bases and J dropped 0; count of bases not matched to a gene: 12. The CDR3 loop is CASSQDTSARGAANTGELFF. The CDR3 region has the DNA TGCGCCAGCAGCCAAGATACGAGCGCGCGGGGGGCCGCGAACACCGGGGAGCTGTTTTTT.

This clonotype was observed a few times. This chain uses TRBV5-1 with TRBJ1-1, with D maybe TRBD1 (5 bases). The V gene lost 7 bases and the J gene lost 2 bases, with 12 bases spanning the gap. The CDR3 has 13 amino acids. CDR1 is SGHRS, CDR2 YFSETQ, per germline. DNA of the CDR3: TGCGCCAGCTCCAGGGACGCAAACACTGAAGCTTTCTTT. This sequence encodes CASSRDANTEAFF.

This clonotype was found many times. This rearrangement joins TRBV7-2 to TRBJ2-3, with 7 bases aligning to TRBD2. Trimming cost V 2 bases and J 2 bases; bases outside gene matches: 4. Per germline, CDR1 SGHTA and CDR2 FQGNSA. This CDR3 region has 15 residues. CDR3 residues: CASSLFGGSTDTQYF. The CDR3 DNA reads TGTGCCAGCAGCTTATTCGGGGGGTCCACAGATACGCAGTATTTT.

This clonotype was picked up many times. The V and J genes are TRBV15 and TRBJ1-1; D is uncertain. Trimming removed 8 bases at V and 5 bases at J, with 9 bases between. CDR1 and CDR2 from the germline V gene are LNHNV and YYDKDF (reference sequence). CDR3 size: 11 residues. CDR3 DNA sequence: TGTGCCACCGGGTTGGGGACTGAAGCTTTCTTT. Translated: CATGLGTEAFF.